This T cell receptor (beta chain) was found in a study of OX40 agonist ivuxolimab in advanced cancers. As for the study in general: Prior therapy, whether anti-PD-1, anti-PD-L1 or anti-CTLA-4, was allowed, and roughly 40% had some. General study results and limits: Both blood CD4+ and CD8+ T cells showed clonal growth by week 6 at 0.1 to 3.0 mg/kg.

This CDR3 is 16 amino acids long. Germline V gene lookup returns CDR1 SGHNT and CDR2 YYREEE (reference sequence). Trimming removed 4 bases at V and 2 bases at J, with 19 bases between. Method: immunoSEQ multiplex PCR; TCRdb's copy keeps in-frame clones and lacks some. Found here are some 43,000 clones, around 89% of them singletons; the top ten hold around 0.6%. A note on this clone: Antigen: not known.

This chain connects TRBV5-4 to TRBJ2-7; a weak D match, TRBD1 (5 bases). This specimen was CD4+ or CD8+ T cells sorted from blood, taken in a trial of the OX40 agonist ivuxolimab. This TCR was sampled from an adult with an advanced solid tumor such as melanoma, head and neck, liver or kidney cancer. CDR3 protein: CASSLGSGLLPYEQYF. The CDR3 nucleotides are TGTGCCAGCAGCCTGGGGTCAGGGCTTCTCCCCTACGAGCAGTACTTC.